This TCR beta chain was recovered during a study of blood T cell repertoires in COVID-19 (dated by TCRdb to the early 2020s). About the full investigation: Samples from collaborators originated in the United States, Italy and Spain and spanned both the acute and convalescent phases of COVID-19. The dataset comprised deeply sampled blood TCRbeta repertoires from subjects exposed to, actively infected with, or recovered from COVID-19. The samples were drawn from two sources: the first 160 participants of the ongoing ImmuneRACE study, and over 1,000 subjects contributed by 6 global collaborators. Where available, HLA class I and class II types were obtained from metadata supplied by the sample provider rather than from assay-based typing. The material from the prospective study consisted of cDNA or gDNA derived from T cells, B-cell-depleted T cells, or PBMCs. Sample metadata almost always included a de-identified subject ID, COVID-19 status, age in years and sex. The repertoires were released in a freely available public database meant as a resource for research on the immune response to SARS-CoV-2.

Note on this clone: Its antigen is unknown. Base qualities are not at hand, and no much larger clone is one base apart.

The germline V gene supplies CDR1 MGHRA and CDR2 YSYEKL. Germline trimming: 4 bases from V, 4 bases from J; junction bases outside gene matches: 6. There are 15 amino acids in the CDR3, from cysteine to phenylalanine inclusive. Here the CDR3 DNA is all that survives: 45 bases in frame from base 1. The immunoSEQ Assay, a bias-controlled multiplex PCR, was used to amplify TCRbeta CDR3 regions from genomic DNA. On the study's bioinformatics: Within the assay, amplification of reference gene primers was used to estimate how many nucleated cells each sample contained. Sequence reads were collapsed and filtered to measure the absolute abundance of every unique TCRbeta CDR3 rearrangement. For each sample, productive Simpson clonality was calculated as the square root of Simpson's diversity index across productive rearrangements. The table comes from immuneACCESS by way of TCRdb, which keeps in-frame sequences with V and J called. Part of the clones is missing from these tables; in studies checked, under half for an unresolved V gene and the rest for unknown reasons. V, J and clone size were drawn from that table, and D and trimming were deduced from the DNA. The sample records 65,000 to 90,000 clones, about 83% of which are singletons. Clones ranked in the top ten supply 25% to 30% of the sample.

Whole blood was collected in K2EDTA tubes by collaborating institutions according to the institutions' own protocols. Collaborator samples were shipped for TCRbeta analysis as frozen whole blood, isolated PBMCs, or DNA extracted from either sample type. Overall study outcomes, separate from this receptor: Clinical and demographic metadata were provided uncurated, with the amount varying by source and participant.

The chain is made from TRBV4-1 and TRBJ2-1; 8 bases in between match TRBD1. The TCR sequence derives from a woman of 80 years or more with acute or convalescent COVID-19. Sequencing was done on a sample of peripheral blood. The DNA sequence is as follows: TGCGCCAGCAGCCCTGGACAGGGCCCGTACAATGAGCAGTTCTTC. Translated, this is CASSPGQGPYNEQFF.